One T cell receptor (beta chain) is described in this entry. Its antigen is as yet unknown. This sample is part of a study of T cell responses to AZD1222 COVID-19 vaccine. Study findings and constraints: Nearly half of spike-specific TCRs reportedly target variant regions that are unmutated in the B.1.351 and B.1.1.7 variants. Without day 14 samples, only post-peak T cell repertoires were studied. The number of AZD1222 recipients seropositive at baseline was only five or six. White British people made up most donors, females outnumbered males, and clonal diversity was possibly underestimated.

TCRdb keeps only in-frame clones here, not all; method: immunoSEQ multiplex PCR. Here the sample spans more than 150,000 clones, around 92% being singletons. V was trimmed by 2 bases and J by 2 bases, leaving 6 bases between them. This CDR3 contains 13 residues. Germline CDR1 PRHDT, CDR2 FYEKMQ (reference sequence). Here the sequenced sample was peripheral blood, taken on day 0 of AZD1222 vaccination. The receptor was isolated from an adult in good health. The chain is built from TRBV13 and TRBJ1-2; D is uncertain. CDR3 loop: CASSLQENYGYTF. CDR3 coding DNA: TGTGCCAGCAGCTTACAGGAGAACTATGGCTACACCTTC.